Given below is one T cell receptor beta chain in context. Which antigen it targets is not known. Base qualities are missing; no much larger clone stands one base away. This record belongs to a study of cytomegalovirus exposure and HLA in healthy donors (dated by TCRdb to about 2017). For the study in its entirety: According to an earlier analysis of 450 to 650 of the donors, about 170 million T cells yielded 90 million to 140 million unique TCR beta sequences and about 280 Gb of sequence data. A separate validation cohort of over 95 different subjects was used in addition to the roughly 640-subject first cohort. An early release covering approximately 600 HLA-typed donors comprised 250 to 350 gigabases of sequencing data and approximately 85 million unique TCR sequences. The study profiled the T cell repertoires of under 700 subjects by immunosequencing and related them to cytomegalovirus serostatus. Rather than drawing on any new phenotypic data, the later analysis identified candidate immune exposures from TCR beta sequences and the way those sequences occurred across donors. Donor age, sex, ethnicity and CMV serostatus were collected together with the repertoire data. The study was designed to test whether signatures of past pathogen exposure could be identified by cataloging public T cell receptors. Both class I and class II loci were covered by HLA typing, at four-digit resolution. A later analysis re-analyzed previously published TCR beta repertoires from about 600 donors and added high-resolution HLA genotyping to study TCR occurrence patterns. An earlier analysis of 587 of the donors used high-throughput TCR beta sequencing to judge whether each TCR beta V gene segment behaved as functional or pseudogenic. A later genetic analysis used genome-wide SNP genotypes for about three fifths of the roughly 700 donors, treating that subset as a discovery cohort. All discovery cohort repertoires had been generated on a single sequencing platform. The study combined high-throughput TCR immunosequencing, statistical association of individual TCRs with disease status, and machine learning to predict cytomegalovirus infection status. Among a few hundred genotyped donors of the cohort, an average of about 240,000 unique TCR beta nucleotide sequences were sequenced per donor, roughly 18% of them non-productive. Among the approximately 400 genotyped donors, around 81% belonged to the genetic ancestry cluster associated with self-reported Caucasian donors. The number of typed donors differed by locus: about 620-640 for A, B, C, DRB1 and DQB1; 500 to 550 for DQA1; roughly 600 for DPA1; and 450 to 480 for DPB1. Roughly five DR-DQ haplotypes were handled as single units for association and clustering, since linkage in the cohort was strong.

Receptor amplification or capture employed the immunoSEQ multiplex PCR assay. For the multiplex PCR, a mixture combining 60 forward primers for TCR Vbeta segments and 13 reverse primers for TCR Jbeta segments was used. The CDR3 region of rearranged TCR beta genes was amplified from genomic DNA with a multiplex PCR assay. On the Illumina HiSeq System, the amplified TCR beta libraries were sequenced as 87-base-pair reads. As for the authors' bioinformatics: A later analysis counted around 72 million unique TCR beta chains across the 670 or so repertoires, and roughly 9.9 million of these chains were shared by at least two donors. Raw reads were error-corrected and collapsed into unique sequences with a nearest-neighbor algorithm that merged closely related sequences to remove PCR and sequencing errors. V, D and J gene segments were assigned by aligning CDR3 sequences to IMGT reference sequences. Each retained sequence needed at least a six-nucleotide match to both a V gene segment and a J gene segment. A rearrangement counted as productive if the CDR3 had no stop codons and remained in frame with V and J, and every other rearrangement counted as non-productive. Following IMGT convention, CDR3 was defined as the stretch from the second conserved V-encoded cysteine to the conserved J-encoded phenylalanine. The earlier analysis of 500 to 750 of the donors excluded any sequence lacking an unambiguous match to a single V gene segment. In an earlier analysis of approximately 550 of the donors, V segments were called functional above 56.7% productive rearrangements and were called segregating when the between-donor standard deviation exceeded 5%. A statistical classification framework was developed to diagnose cytomegalovirus status using the catalog of TCR beta chain sequences. V and J gene assignment, in a later analysis, came from comparing TCR nucleotide sequences with IMGT/GENE-DB human TR gene sequences. Using the TCRdist pipeline, a later analysis assigned CDR3 sequences along with most-parsimonious VDJ recombination scenarios. A later analysis defined each TCR beta chain by its CDR3 amino acid sequence plus V-gene family, and excluded reads lacking a unique V-gene family. In a later analysis, approximately 640 highly shared, low-generation-probability nucleotide sequences were removed to address suspected cross-contamination and a sequencing artifact. In a later analysis, a clonal expansion index was calculated for each public chain from normalized within-repertoire ranks of inferred template counts. A later analysis computed generation probabilities with a VDJ recombination model fitted to out-of-frame rearrangements, and checked the results against IGoR. In a later analysis, hypergeometric tests were used to score TCR-TCR, TCR-HLA and TCR-CMV co-occurrence, with a repertoire-size bias correction applied to TCR pairs. False discovery rates were estimated in a later analysis by permuting HLA or CMV assignments 20 times. In a later analysis, co-occurring TCRs were grouped using DBSCAN, and TCRdist sequence similarity was added for clustering within HLA-allele-positive subsets. Repertoires with fewer than 30,000 or more than 120,000 public chains, plus five repertoires with anomalous nucleotide sharing, were excluded from co-occurrence clustering. TCRdb took this table from immuneACCESS and kept in-frame rearrangements with V and J called. Such tables lack part of the clones; where checked against another copy, unresolved V genes explain under half of the gap, and the rest is unexplained. That table gives V, J and clone size, and the DNA gave D and trimming. Across this sample there are 99,000 or so clones, with under 85% seen only once. The ten largest clones take up roughly 6% of the sample.

In total, more than 500 healthy bone marrow donors made up the cohort. Cohort members were all nominally healthy when sampled, although unrecorded immune exposures were likely present. The donor tested CMV seronegative and was one of the 352 seronegative cohort members. Every donor gave a peripheral blood sample, and the peripheral blood mononuclear cells from that sample were used for TCR beta sequencing. Genomic DNA extraction from the blood cell samples was performed with the Qiagen DNeasy Blood Extraction Kit. Overall study outcomes, separate from this receptor: The classifier was reported to diagnose cytomegalovirus status with high specificity and sensitivity in both the original cohort and the validation cohort. In vitro tests confirmed that a few of the cytomegalovirus-associated TCR beta chains recognize cytomegalovirus antigens. Compared with equally common non-associated chains, HLA-associated TCR beta chains in a later analysis were more clonally expanded and had lower generation probabilities. HLA typing was unavailable for some donors at each locus, so association tests used only the typed subset. A later analysis found that TCR association rates varied across HLA loci, with DRB1 alleles showing the most associated TCRs and HLA-C alleles the fewest. Immune exposure information for the cohort was limited to CMV serostatus. A later analysis found that most CMV-associated TCR beta chains appeared HLA-restricted, with HLA associations seemingly driven largely by CMV exposure. Specific HLA alleles were associated with over 15,000 TCR beta sequences at a false discovery rate of 0.05 in a later analysis. A later genetic analysis reported fewer N-insertions in productive TCRs among donors in an Asian-associated ancestry cluster than the roughly 700-donor mean. In an earlier analysis of about 600 of the donors, most TCR beta V segments appeared in productive rearrangements about 90% or about 30% of the time, broadly matching IMGT annotations. A cluster of highly shared sequence variants was judged likely to represent a technical artifact of the sequencing pipeline. A later genetic analysis associated a missense DCLRE1C variant with V-gene and J-gene trimming of TCR beta chains, and an independent cohort replicated the association. In the study, approximately 160 TCR beta chains were listed as associated with cytomegalovirus. Across donors, most TCR sequences were observed very rarely, whereas some public TCRs were present in many individuals. This cohort had only TCR beta chains sequenced, and the lack of alpha or paired-chain data limited which features could be detected. When HLA alleles, especially DR and DQ, strongly co-occurred, attributing TCR associations to individual alleles was difficult. Correlated functional status among segregating V segments might be attributable to linkage disequilibrium, but an unknown experimental factor could not be ruled out. Because counts were too low, seventeen rarely observed V segments, including chromosome 9 orphons, were left out of the earlier analysis of a few hundred of the donors. The presence/absence analyses assumed that sequencing depth was roughly uniform across donors, and that assumption may not be true. A later analysis reported that several top co-occurrence clusters appeared linked to parvovirus B19, influenza, CMV and Epstein-Barr virus. A further reported finding was that TCR beta sequences accurately predicted the HLA-A and HLA-B alleles for most subjects in the first cohort. The authors suggested that the approach could potentially be extended to other disease states and immunological phenotypes.

What was sequenced was PBMCs. The source of this sequence is a young man in good health and CMV-seronegative.

The CDR3 is CASSFMTSGSNEQFF. The DNA reads TGTGCCAGCAGTTTTATGACTAGCGGGAGCAATGAGCAGTTCTTC. The chain employs TRBV27 and TRBJ2-1; 12 junctional bases match TRBD2. V trim: 3 bases; J trim: 6 bases; unmatched bases: 3. CDR1 and CDR2 are drawn from the germline V gene (reference sequence): MNHEY, SMNVEV. Measured from the cysteine to the phenylalanine, the CDR3 is 15 residues long. Just CDR3 DNA is preserved here, 45 bases in frame from base 1.